This T cell receptor beta chain was recorded in a study of CD8 T cells in Susac syndrome. Study at large: Patients with Susac syndrome were, at the time of blood collection, therapy-naive, maintained on corticosteroids, or maintained on intravenous immunoglobulin alone.

This clonotype was counted once. Germline V gives CDR1 SGHDT, CDR2 YYEEEE. The CDR3 is 14 residues long. V shed 2 bases and J shed 5 bases, with 13 bases lying between them. The recently defined diagnostic criteria for definite or probable disease were met by the Susac syndrome patients. Reverse transcription used roughly 0.5 to 1 ug RNA and random hexamers. The CDR3 of TCR beta was amplified by immunoSEQ multiplex PCR across 54 Vbeta and 13 Jbeta. TCRdb independently ran MiXCR on the immunoSEQ multiplex PCR reads; one entry per CDR3 protein. The data contain about 190,000 distinct CDR3 sequences, approximately 95% of them seen just once; the ten biggest clones take up around 0.096%.

This TCR derives from a human donor with Susac syndrome. The sequenced material came from CD4+ T cells from PBMCs. The chain has TRBV5-6 and TRBJ1-2; D remains unclear. This CDR3 is CASSFQDPGYGYTF. CDR3 sequence (DNA): TGTGCCAGCAGCTTCCAGGACCCTGGGTATGGCTACACCTTC.